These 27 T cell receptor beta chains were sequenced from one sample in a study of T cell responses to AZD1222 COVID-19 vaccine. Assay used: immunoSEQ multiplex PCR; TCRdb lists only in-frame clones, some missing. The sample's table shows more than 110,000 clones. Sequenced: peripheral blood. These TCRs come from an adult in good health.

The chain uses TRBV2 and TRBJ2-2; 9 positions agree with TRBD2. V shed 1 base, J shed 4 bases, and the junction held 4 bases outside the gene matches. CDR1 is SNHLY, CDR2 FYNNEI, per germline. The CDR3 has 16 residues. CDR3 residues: CASSEVFSGSTGELFF. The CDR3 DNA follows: TGTGCCAGCAGTGAAGTCTTTAGCGGGAGCACCGGGGAGCTGTTTTTT. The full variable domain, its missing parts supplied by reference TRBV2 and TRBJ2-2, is EPEVTQTPSHQVTQMGQEVILRCVPISNHLYFYWYRQILGQKVEFLVSFYNNEISEKSEIFDDQFSVERPDGSNFTLKIRSTKLEDSAMYFCASSEVFSGSTGELFFGEGSRLTVL.

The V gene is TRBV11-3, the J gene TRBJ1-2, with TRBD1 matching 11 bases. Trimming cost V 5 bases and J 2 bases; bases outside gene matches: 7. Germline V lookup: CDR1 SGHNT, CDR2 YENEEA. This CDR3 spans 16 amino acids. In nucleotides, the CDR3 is TGTGCCAGCAGCGCCGGGACAGGGGGTATAAACTATGGCTACACCTTC. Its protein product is CASSAGTGGINYGYTF.

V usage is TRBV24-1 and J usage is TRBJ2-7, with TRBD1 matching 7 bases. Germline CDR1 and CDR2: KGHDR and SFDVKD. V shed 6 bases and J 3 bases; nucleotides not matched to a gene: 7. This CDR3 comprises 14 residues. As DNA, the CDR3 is TGTGCCACCAGTAACTCGGACAGGAACTACGAGCAGTACTTC. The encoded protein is CATSNSDRNYEQYF.

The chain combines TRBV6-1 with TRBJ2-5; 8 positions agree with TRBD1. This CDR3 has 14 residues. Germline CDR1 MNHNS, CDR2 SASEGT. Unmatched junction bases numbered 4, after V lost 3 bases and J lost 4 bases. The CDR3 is CASSEDRVLETQYF. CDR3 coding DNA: TGTGCCAGCAGTGAGGACAGGGTCCTAGAGACCCAGTACTTC.

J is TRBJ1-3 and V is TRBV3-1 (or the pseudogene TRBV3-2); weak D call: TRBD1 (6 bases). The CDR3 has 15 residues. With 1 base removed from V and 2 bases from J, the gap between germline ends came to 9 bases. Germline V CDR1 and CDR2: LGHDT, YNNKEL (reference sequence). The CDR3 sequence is CASSQGAGAGNTIYF. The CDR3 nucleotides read TGTGCCAGCAGCCAAGGCGCAGGGGCTGGAAACACCATATATTTT.

The CDR3 nucleotides read TGTGCCAGCAGCTTAGTCGGGCCGCCCAATGAAAAACTGTTTTTT. Residues: CASSLVGPPNEKLFF. This chain links TRBV11-3 with TRBJ1-4; D not resolved. The CDR3 consists of 15 residues. From germline, CDR1 is SGHNT and CDR2 YENEEA. Trimming removed 1 base at V and 5 bases at J, with 11 bases between.

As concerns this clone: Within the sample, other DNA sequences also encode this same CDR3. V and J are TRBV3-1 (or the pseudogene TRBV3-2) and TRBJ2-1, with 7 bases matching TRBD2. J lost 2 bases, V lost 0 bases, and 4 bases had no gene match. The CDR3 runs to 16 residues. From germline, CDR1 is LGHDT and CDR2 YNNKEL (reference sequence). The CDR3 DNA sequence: TGTGCCAGCAGCCAAGATCGACGGGGGGCCTACAATGAGCAGTTCTTC. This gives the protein CASSQDRRGAYNEQFF.

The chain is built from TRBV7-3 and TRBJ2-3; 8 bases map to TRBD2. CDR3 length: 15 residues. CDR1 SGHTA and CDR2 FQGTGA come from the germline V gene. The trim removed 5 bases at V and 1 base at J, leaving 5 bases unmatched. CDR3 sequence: CASSPRAGGTDTQYF. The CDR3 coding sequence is TGTGCCAGCAGCCCCCGAGCGGGGGGCACAGATACGCAGTATTTT.

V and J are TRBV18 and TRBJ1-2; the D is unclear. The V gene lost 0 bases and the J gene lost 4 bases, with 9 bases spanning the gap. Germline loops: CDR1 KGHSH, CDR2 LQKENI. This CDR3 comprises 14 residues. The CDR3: CASSPPGRSYGYTF. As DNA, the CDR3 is TGTGCCAGCTCACCACCTGGCAGATCCTATGGCTACACCTTC.

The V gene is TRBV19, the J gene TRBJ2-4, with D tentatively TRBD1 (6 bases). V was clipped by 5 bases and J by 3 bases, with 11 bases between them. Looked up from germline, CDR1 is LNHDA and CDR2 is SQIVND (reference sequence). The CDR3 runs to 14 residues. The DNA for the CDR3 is TGTGCCAGTAGTTTCCGGGACAACAAAAACATTCAGTACTTC. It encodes CASSFRDNKNIQYF.

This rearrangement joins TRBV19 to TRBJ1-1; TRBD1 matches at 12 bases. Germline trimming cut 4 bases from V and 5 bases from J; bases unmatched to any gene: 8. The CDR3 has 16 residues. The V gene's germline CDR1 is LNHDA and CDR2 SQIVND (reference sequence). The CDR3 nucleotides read TGTGCCAGTAGTACCCGACCGGGACAGGGGGCAACTGAAGCTTTCTTT. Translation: CASSTRPGQGATEAFF.

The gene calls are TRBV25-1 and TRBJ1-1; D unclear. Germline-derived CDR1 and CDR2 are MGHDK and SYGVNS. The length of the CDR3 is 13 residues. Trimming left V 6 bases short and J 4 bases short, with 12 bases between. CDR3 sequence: CASSSRPGTEAFF. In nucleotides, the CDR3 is TGTGCCAGCAGCAGCAGGCCGGGCACTGAAGCTTTCTTT.

CDR3 nucleotide sequence: TGTGCCAGCAGCCCCCTACAAGAGACCCAGTACTTC. It codes for CASSPLQETQYF. The chain is built from TRBV7-9 and TRBJ2-5; no firm D call. The germline CDR1 and CDR2 sequences are SEHNR and FQNEAQ (reference sequence). The CDR3 loop spans 12 amino acids. Trimming cost V 5 bases and J 2 bases, with 6 bases left between them.

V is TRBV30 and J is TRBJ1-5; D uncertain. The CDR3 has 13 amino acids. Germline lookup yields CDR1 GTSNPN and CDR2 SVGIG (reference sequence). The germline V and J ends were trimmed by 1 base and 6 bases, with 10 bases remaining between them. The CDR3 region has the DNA TGTGCCTGGAGTGCGGCAGCCGGTCAGCCCCAGCATTTT. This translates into CAWSAAAGQPQHF.

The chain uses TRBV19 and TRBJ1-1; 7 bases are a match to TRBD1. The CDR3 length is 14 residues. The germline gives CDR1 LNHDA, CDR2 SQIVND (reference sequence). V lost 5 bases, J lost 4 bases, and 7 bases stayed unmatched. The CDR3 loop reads CASSEGQLGTEAFF. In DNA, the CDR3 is TGTGCCAGTAGTGAGGGACAGTTGGGCACTGAAGCTTTCTTT.

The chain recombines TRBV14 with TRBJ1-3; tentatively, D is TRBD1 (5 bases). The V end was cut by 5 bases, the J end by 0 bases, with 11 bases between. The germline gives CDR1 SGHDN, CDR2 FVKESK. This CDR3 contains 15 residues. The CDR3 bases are TGTGCCAGCAGCTTTGGACACTTCTCTGGAAACACCATATATTTT. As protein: CASSFGHFSGNTIYF.

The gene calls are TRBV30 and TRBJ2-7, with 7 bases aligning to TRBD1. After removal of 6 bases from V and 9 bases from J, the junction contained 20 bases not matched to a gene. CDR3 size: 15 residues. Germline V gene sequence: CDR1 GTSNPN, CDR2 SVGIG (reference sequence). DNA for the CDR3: TGTGCCTGTAGTTGGACAGGCGCATCCGAGCGAGGGCAGTACTTC. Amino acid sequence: CACSWTGASERGQYF.

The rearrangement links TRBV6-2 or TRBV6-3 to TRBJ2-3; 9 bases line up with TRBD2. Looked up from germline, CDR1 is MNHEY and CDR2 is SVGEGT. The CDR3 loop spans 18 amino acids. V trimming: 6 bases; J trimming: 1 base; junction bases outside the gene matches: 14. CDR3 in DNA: TGTGCCAGCAGCCCTCACCGTGGGGTAGCGGGGGGCACAGATACGCAGTATTTT. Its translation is CASSPHRGVAGGTDTQYF.

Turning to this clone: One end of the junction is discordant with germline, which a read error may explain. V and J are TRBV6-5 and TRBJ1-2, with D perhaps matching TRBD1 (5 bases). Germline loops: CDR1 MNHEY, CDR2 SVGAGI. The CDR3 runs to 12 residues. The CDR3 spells CASSNSQDAYTF. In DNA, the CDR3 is TGTGCCAGCAGTAACTCACAGGACGCCTACACCTTC.

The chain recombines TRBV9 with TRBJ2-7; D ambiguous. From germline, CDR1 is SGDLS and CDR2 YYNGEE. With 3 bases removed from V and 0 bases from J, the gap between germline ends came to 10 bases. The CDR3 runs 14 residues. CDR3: CASSGTLTSYEQYF. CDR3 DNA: TGTGCCAGCAGCGGTACACTTACCTCCTACGAGCAGTACTTC.

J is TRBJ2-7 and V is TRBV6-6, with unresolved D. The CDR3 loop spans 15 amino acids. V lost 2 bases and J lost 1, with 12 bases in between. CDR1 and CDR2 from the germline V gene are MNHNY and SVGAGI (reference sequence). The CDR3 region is CASSYAGESSYEQYF. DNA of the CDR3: TGTGCCAGCAGTTACGCAGGAGAGTCATCCTACGAGCAGTACTTC.

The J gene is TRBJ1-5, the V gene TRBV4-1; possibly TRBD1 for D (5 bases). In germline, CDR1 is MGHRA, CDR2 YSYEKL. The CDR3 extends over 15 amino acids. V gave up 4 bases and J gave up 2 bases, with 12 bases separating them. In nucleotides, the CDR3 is TGCGCCAGCAGCCGGGTCGACAGCGGCAATCAGCCCCAGCATTTT. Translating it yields CASSRVDSGNQPQHF.

The CDR3 spells CASSEAFHNEQFF. The CDR3 DNA sequence: TGTGCCAGCAGTGAAGCCTTTCACAATGAGCAGTTCTTC. The rearrangement uses TRBV6-1 and TRBJ2-1; D is unresolved. V lost 0 bases and J lost 5, with 5 bases in between. CDR3 size: 13 residues. Germline values: CDR1 MNHNS, CDR2 SASEGT.

The CDR3 region is CASSEYSQVEAFF. CDR3 DNA sequence: TGTGCCAGCAGTGAATACAGTCAGGTGGAAGCTTTCTTT. The chain has TRBV6-1 and TRBJ1-1, with no clear D. V was trimmed by 2 bases and J by 8 bases, leaving 12 bases between them. The CDR3 runs to 13 residues. Germline V gives CDR1 MNHNS, CDR2 SASEGT.

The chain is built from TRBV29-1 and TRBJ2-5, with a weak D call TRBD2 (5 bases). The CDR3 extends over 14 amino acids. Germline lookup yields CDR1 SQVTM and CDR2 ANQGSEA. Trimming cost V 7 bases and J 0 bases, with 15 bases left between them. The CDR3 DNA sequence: TGCAGCGCCCGGACGGGGATTTACCAAGAGACCCAGTACTTC. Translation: CSARTGIYQETQYF.

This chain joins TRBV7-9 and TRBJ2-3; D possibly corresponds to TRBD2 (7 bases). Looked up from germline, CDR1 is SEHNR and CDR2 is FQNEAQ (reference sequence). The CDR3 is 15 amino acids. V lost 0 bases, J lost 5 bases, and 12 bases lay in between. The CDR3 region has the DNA TGTGCCAGCAGCTTAGCGGGGGGGCGAGTAGATACGCAGTATTTT. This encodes CASSLAGGRVDTQYF.

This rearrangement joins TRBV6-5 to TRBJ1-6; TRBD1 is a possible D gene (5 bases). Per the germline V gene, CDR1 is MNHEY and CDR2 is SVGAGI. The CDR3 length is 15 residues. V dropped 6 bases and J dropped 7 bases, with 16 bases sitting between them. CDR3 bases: TGTGCCAGCAGGCCCTCCCGGGGCAACAATTCACCCCTCCACTTT. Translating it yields CASRPSRGNNSPLHF.